This TCR beta chain was sequenced during a study of identical twins. The CDR3 covers 14 residues. The germline CDR1 and CDR2 sequences are SGHKS and YYEKEE (reference sequence). V was pared by 2 bases and J by 2 bases, with 11 bases between. This clonotype was found many times. TCRdb called the 5' RACE reads again in MiXCR, with one record for every CDR3 protein. The sample carries about 730,000 distinct CDR3 sequences, 21% recorded once. These data were also reused for a study on T cells expressing NK-cell markers. That study adds: Uncertainty persisted over the HCMV specificity of expanded NKG2C+ T cell clones.

This TCR came from a woman aged 18-29 years in good health. Sequenced input: PBMCs. The chain couples TRBV5-5 to TRBJ2-7, with D perhaps TRBD1 (6 bases). The CDR3 is CASSFTGIPYEQYF. DNA for the CDR3: TGTGCCAGCAGCTTTACAGGGATTCCCTACGAGCAGTACTTC.